Listed below are T cell receptor beta chains from one sample, sequenced in a study of shared clonotypes between healthy human individuals. Some clones are missing from TCRdb's copy, which holds only in-frame ones; the method was immunoSEQ multiplex PCR. The data show around 2,000,000 clones, with 85% to 95% seen just once and 0.1% to 0.15% held by the top ten. Sequencing was done on a sample of naive CD4+ T cells sorted from blood. Source of these receptors: a man younger than 35 in good health. Both conserved end residues are part of each CDR3. The order of the fields is V gene, clone size, J gene, D gene, CDR3 protein, CDR3 DNA. D genes are given only for firm matches. Part of the rows lack a size; the others show once, few, many or a class for expanded clones.

TRBV10-3,NA,TRBJ2-7,NA,CAIGIGIELSYEQYF,TGTGCCATCGGGATAGGAATCGAACTCTCCTACGAGCAGTACTTC
TRBV5-1,NA,TRBJ1-6,NA,CASSKGQGNSPLHF,TGCGCCAGCAGCAAGGGACAAGGGAATTCACCCCTCCACTTT
TRBV4-3,NA,TRBJ2-5,NA,CASSPRPEETQYF,TGCGCCAGCAGCCCCCGGCCAGAGGAGACCCAGTACTTC
TRBV4-1,NA,TRBJ2-1,TRBD2,CASSQDRLAGDNEQFF,TGCGCCAGCAGCCAAGACCGTCTAGCGGGGGACAATGAGCAGTTCTTC
TRBV14,NA,TRBJ1-1,NA,CASSLRGFGTEAFF,TGTGCCAGCAGCCTTAGAGGGTTCGGCACTGAAGCTTTCTTT
TRBV6-1,NA,TRBJ1-6,NA,CASSEILLAYNSPLHF,TGTGCCAGCAGTGAAATTTTGTTGGCTTATAATTCACCCCTCCACTTT
TRBV6-5,NA,TRBJ2-7,TRBD1,CASTQGTGGIYEQYF,TGTGCCAGCACACAAGGGACAGGGGGCATATACGAGCAGTACTTC
TRBV10-3,NA,TRBJ1-4,TRBD1,CAISRDRGNEKLFF,TGTGCCATCAGCCGGGACAGAGGAAATGAAAAACTGTTTTTT
TRBV19,NA,TRBJ1-5,NA,CASTRGGGNQPQHF,TGTGCCAGTACCCGGGGTGGAGGGAATCAGCCCCAGCATTTT
TRBV30,NA,TRBJ2-5,TRBD1,CAWSVGGGTGQETQYF,TGTGCCTGGAGTGTAGGGGGCGGGACAGGCCAAGAGACCCAGTACTTC
TRBV21-1,NA,TRBJ1-2,NA,CASSLLGTGYTF,TGTGCCAGCAGCCTCCTCGGGACAGGCTACACCTTC
TRBV29-1,NA,TRBJ2-1,NA,CSVGAEAYNEQFF,TGCAGCGTTGGAGCGGAAGCGTACAATGAGCAGTTCTTC
TRBV7-9,once,TRBJ1-5,NA,CASSLGSGKGSNQPQHF,TGTGCCAGCAGCTTAGGGTCGGGGAAGGGTAGCAATCAGCCCCAGCATTTT
TRBV7-9,NA,TRBJ2-5,NA,CASSYKETQYF,TGTGCCAGCAGCTACAAAGAGACCCAGTACTTC
TRBV2,NA,TRBJ1-1,NA,CASTVTNTEAFF,TGTGCCAGCACGGTTACGAACACTGAAGCTTTCTTT
TRBV10-3,NA,TRBJ1-4,NA,CAISESGLGLFF,TGTGCCATCAGTGAGTCCGGACTTGGACTGTTTTTT
TRBV27,few,TRBJ1-6,NA,CASSLGVPSPLHF,TGTGCCAGCAGTCTCGGCGTACCTTCACCCCTCCACTTT
TRBV9,NA,TRBJ1-6,NA,CAKGGSYNSPLHF,TGTGCCAAAGGGGGCTCCTATAATTCACCCCTCCACTTT
TRBV27,NA,TRBJ2-7,NA,CASSFTGSSYEQYF,TGTGCCAGCAGCTTTACAGGGAGCTCCTACGAGCAGTACTTC
TRBV11-2,NA,TRBJ1-6,NA,CASSLQTGYSPLHF,TGTGCCAGCAGCTTACAGACAGGTTATTCACCCCTCCACTTT
TRBV10-1,NA,TRBJ1-6,NA,CASSEARGNNSPLHF,TGCGCCAGCAGTGAAGCCAGGGGAAATAATTCACCCCTCCACTTT
TRBV28,NA,TRBJ2-7,TRBD1,CASSSGQGGEQYF,TGTGCCAGCAGTTCTGGACAGGGGGGCGAGCAGTACTTC
TRBV27,NA,TRBJ1-2,NA,CASTMARGYGYTF,TGTGCCAGCACCATGGCCAGGGGATATGGCTACACCTTC
TRBV4-1,NA,TRBJ2-5,TRBD1,CASSQADRALQETQYF,TGCGCCAGCAGCCAAGCCGACAGGGCCCTCCAAGAGACCCAGTACTTC
TRBV5-1,NA,TRBJ2-3,TRBD1,CASSLTGGTSTDTQYF,TGCGCCAGCAGCTTAACAGGGGGTACTAGCACAGATACGCAGTATTTT
TRBV27,NA,TRBJ2-7,NA,CASGDSGEQYF,TGTGCCAGCGGAGACAGTGGCGAGCAGTACTTC
TRBV29-1,NA,TRBJ2-1,TRBD2,CSVETPGLASNNEQFF,TGCAGCGTTGAGACCCCGGGACTAGCGAGCAACAATGAGCAGTTCTTC